One sample yielded the 10 T cell receptor beta chains listed below, sequenced in a study of T-cell reconstitution after alpha-beta-depleted transplantation in children. The TCRbeta library incorporated unique molecular identifiers. A single record per CDR3 protein comes from TCRdb applying MiXCR to the PCR reads. The data contain about 340,000 distinct CDR3 sequences, 9% to 12% of them seen just once; the ten biggest clones take up 2% to 2.5%. Sequenced material: PBMCs from the stem cell graft donor, taken from the stem cell graft. The receptors come from a human donor who donated a stem cell graft to a child with acute lymphoblastic leukemia.

The chain carries TRBV11-2 and TRBJ1-2, with 10 bases identical to TRBD1. This CDR3 has 16 amino acids. Germline loops: CDR1 SGHAT, CDR2 FQNNGV. V trimming: 0 bases; J trimming: 8 bases; junction bases outside the gene matches: 9. The CDR3 DNA reads as TGTGCCAGCAGCTTAGATGGGGAAGGGACAGGGGCCGGCTACACCTTC. It encodes CASSLDGEGTGAGYTF.

The rearrangement links TRBV7-8 to TRBJ2-5, with 10 bases aligning to TRBD1. The CDR3 is made up of 16 amino acids. The ends lost 5 bases at V and 4 bases at J; junction bases unmatched: 10. Germline V CDR1 and CDR2: SGHVS, FQNEAQ. CDR3 residues: CASSPGTGVRLETQYF. The CDR3 region has the DNA TGTGCCAGCAGCCCAGGGACAGGGGTTCGGTTAGAGACCCAGTACTTC.

This clonotype was observed a few times. V is TRBV27 and J is TRBJ1-2, with 7 bases that match TRBD1. CDR3 length: 14 amino acids. Germline V gene sequence: CDR1 MNHEY, CDR2 SMNVEV (reference sequence). The ends lost 7 bases at V and 10 bases at J; junction bases unmatched: 15. DNA of the CDR3: TGTGCCAGCAACAAAACAGGGGCCAATTTTTCCTACACCTTC. Its translation: CASNKTGANFSYTF.

This rearrangement joins TRBV5-6 to TRBJ2-7; 7 bases line up with TRBD1. This CDR3 is 15 amino acids long. V trimming: 4 bases; J trimming: 1 base; junction bases outside the gene matches: 8. In germline, CDR1 is SGHDT, CDR2 YYEEEE. The CDR3 region is CASSAAGTASYEQYF. In nucleotides, the CDR3 is TGTGCCAGCAGCGCAGCCGGGACAGCATCCTACGAGCAGTACTTC. Full variable domain (remainder filled in from reference TRBV5-6 and TRBJ2-7): DAGVTQSPTHLIKTRGQQVTLRCSPKSGHDTVSWYQQALGQGPQFIFQYYEEEERQRGNFPDRFSGHQFPNYSSELNVNALLLGDSALYLCASSAAGTASYEQYFGPGTRLTVT.

As concerns this clonotype: A clone one base away is much larger, so this may be a read error. V and J are TRBV27 and TRBJ2-5; D possibly corresponds to TRBD2 (5 bases). CDR1 and CDR2 (germline): MNHEY, SMNVEV (reference sequence). This CDR3 comprises 13 residues. CDR3 sequence (DNA): TGTGCCACGAGAGGGCCAGATCGGAAGACCCACTACTTC. Its protein product is CATRGPDRKTHYF.

V usage is TRBV20-1 and J usage is TRBJ1-5; TRBD1 matches at 7 bases. The CDR3 consists of 14 residues. Germline V gene sequence: CDR1 DFQATT, CDR2 SNEGSKA (reference sequence). J lost 0 bases, V lost 5 bases, and 4 bases had no gene match. CDR3 bases: TGCAGTGCTGGGGGACAGTTTAGCAATCAGCCCCAGCATTTT. Translated, it gives CSAGGQFSNQPQHF.

This clonotype was seen more than once but under ten times. This chain links TRBV28 with TRBJ2-7, with a weak D call TRBD1 (5 bases). The ends were cut back, 7 bases at V and 3 bases at J, with 19 bases in the middle. CDR3 length: 15 amino acids. CDR1 MDHEN and CDR2 SYDVKM come from the germline V gene. CDR3 nucleotide sequence: TGTGCCAGCACTCCCGGTCCAGGGTACCGCTACGAGCAGTACTTC. Translated, it gives CASTPGPGYRYEQYF.

In nucleotides, the CDR3 is TGTGCCAGCAGCTTGGCGGCTACCTACTACGAGCAGTACTTC. Its protein product is CASSLAATYYEQYF. This chain links TRBV7-9 with TRBJ2-7; no clear D gene. Germline CDR1 and CDR2: SEHNR and FQNEAQ (reference sequence). This CDR3 is 14 amino acids long. The V and J ends lost 3 bases and 3 bases respectively, with 12 bases between them.

The table lists this clonotype with a few counts. The gene calls are TRBV4-2 and TRBJ2-7; the D gene is possibly TRBD2 (6 bases). The CDR3 length is 15 residues. Trimming stripped 3 bases from V and 0 bases from J, with 12 bases between. Germline V lookup: CDR1 LGHNA, CDR2 YNFKEQ. The CDR3 spells CASSHPGLGSYEQYF. CDR3 bases: TGTGCCAGCAGCCACCCGGGACTGGGCTCCTACGAGCAGTACTTC.

This clonotype was detected only a few times. The chain uses TRBV11-1 and TRBJ2-1; D not certain. The germline CDR1 and CDR2 sequences are SGHAT and FQDESV (reference sequence). The CDR3 spans 12 residues. V gave up 3 bases and J gave up 6 bases, with 6 bases separating them. CDR3 in amino acids: CASSFTSNEQFF. In DNA, the CDR3 is TGTGCCAGCAGCTTCACCTCCAATGAGCAGTTCTTC. Combining the CDR3 with reference TRBV11-1 and TRBJ2-1 gives the whole variable domain EAEVAQSPRYKITEKSQAVAFWCDPISGHATLYWYRQILGQGPELLVQFQDESVVDDSQLPKDRFSAERLKGVDSTLKIQPAELGDSAMYLCASSFTSNEQFFGPGTRLTVL.